These 9 T cell receptor beta chains were sequenced from one sample in a study of CD8+CD57+ T cells in acquired aplastic anemia. TCR beta VDJ and CDR3 were profiled, and genomic DNA was the template. TCRdb reanalysed the reads using MiXCR and keeps one entry per CDR3 protein. This table holds around 430,000 distinct CDR3 sequences, around a third found once. Selection for sequencing was limited to patients who had shown CD8+CD57+ cell expansion by flow cytometry. Source material: sorted CD4+, CD8+, or CD8+CD57+ T cells (not recorded which) from PBMCs. The source is a human donor with aplastic anemia.

This clonotype was counted ten times or more. The chain is built from TRBV19 and TRBJ1-1; 10 nucleotides line up with TRBD1. Germline V lookup: CDR1 LNHDA, CDR2 SQIVND (reference sequence). J gave up 2 bases and V 9 bases, and 9 bases lay outside the gene matches. The CDR3 loop spans 15 amino acids. In DNA form, the CDR3 reads TGTGCCAGCCGACAGGGGGCCCGGCCTAACACTGAAGCTTTCTTT. Its translation is CASRQGARPNTEAFF.

The rearrangement uses TRBV7-6 and TRBJ2-5; 7 bases align to TRBD2. CDR1 is SGHVS and CDR2 is FNYEAQ in the germline V gene. The CDR3 runs to 14 residues. The junction had 10 bases not matched to a gene; V was cut back by 11 bases and J by 1 base. This CDR3 is CAWSAAGVQETQYF. CDR3 DNA: TGTGCCTGGAGTGCCGCGGGGGTCCAAGAGACCCAGTACTTC.

At least ten counts were recorded for this clonotype. V and J are TRBV5-1 and TRBJ2-7, with 14 nucleotides matching TRBD2. The CDR3 has 15 amino acids. The V gene's germline CDR1 is SGHRS and CDR2 YFSETQ. Trimming removed 0 bases from V and 6 bases from J; junction bases left unmatched: 2. CDR3 protein: CASSLGLAGGLEQYF. The CDR3 bases are TGCGCCAGCAGCTTGGGACTAGCGGGAGGGCTCGAGCAGTACTTC.

This rearrangement joins TRBV10-2 to TRBJ1-6; D is unclear. The CDR3 covers 16 residues. V lost 1 base, J lost 3 bases, and 10 bases lay in between. CDR1 and CDR2 (germline): WSHSY, SAAADI. CDR3 sequence: CASSEYGGHYNSPLHF. In DNA form, the CDR3 reads TGCGCCAGCAGTGAGTACGGAGGTCACTATAATTCACCCCTCCACTTT.

The J gene is TRBJ1-3, the V gene TRBV3-1, with TRBD1 as a possible D gene (5 bases). Germline-derived CDR1 and CDR2 are LGHDT and YNNKEL (reference sequence). The V gene lost 7 bases and the J gene lost 0 bases, with 16 bases spanning the gap. The CDR3 is made up of 16 amino acids. The CDR3 reads CASTGIQRSSGNTIYF. CDR3 bases: TGTGCCAGCACAGGGATACAGCGAAGCTCTGGAAACACCATATATTTT.

This chain joins TRBV12-3 or TRBV12-4 and TRBJ2-7; weak D call: TRBD1 (6 bases). This CDR3 has 14 amino acids. V lost 2 bases and J 1 base, leaving 9 bases between the germline ends. For the CDR3, the DNA is TGTGCCAGCAGTTTACAGGGGTCGTCCTACGAGCAGTACTTC. This translates into CASSLQGSSYEQYF.

This clonotype has more than one count but fewer than ten. The gene calls are TRBV5-1 and TRBJ1-4; D perhaps matches TRBD1 (6 bases). There are 13 residues in the CDR3. Between the trimmed V and J ends, which lost 6 bases and 8 bases, there was a span of 14 bases. CDR1 and CDR2 from the germline V gene are SGHRS and YFSETQ. This CDR3 reads CASTRMQGEKLFF. CDR3 bases: TGCGCCAGCACGAGGATGCAGGGGGAAAAACTGTTTTTT.

On this clonotype: This may come from a read error, since a much larger clone is one base off. The chain combines TRBV24-1 with TRBJ2-1; 10 nucleotides align to TRBD1. The CDR3 totals 16 residues. Germline values: CDR1 KGHDR, CDR2 SFDVKD. The CDR3 sequence is CATSDPTGGNYNEQLF. CDR3 DNA sequence: TGTGCCACCAGTGATCCGACAGGGGGCAACTACAATGAGCAGCTCTTC.

CDR3 residues: CAWMSGNTIYF. CDR3 sequence (DNA): TGTGCCTGGATGTCTGGAAACACCATATATTTT. The V and J genes are TRBV30 and TRBJ1-3; no firm D call. Per germline, CDR1 GTSNPN and CDR2 SVGIG (reference sequence). This CDR3 is built from 11 residues. Trimming left V 4 bases short and J 1 base short, with 2 bases between.